The sequence of this T cell receptor (beta chain) was determined in a study of somatic mutations in cytotoxic T cells in rheumatoid arthritis. Repertoires were generated with immunoSEQ multiplex PCR, while TCRdb's copy carries only in-frame clones and drops some. Of 6,500 to 7,500 clones detected, more than 80% appear once; the ten largest clones hold roughly 25%. Germline V CDR1 and CDR2: SGHTA, FQGNSA. V shed 5 bases, J shed 0 bases, and the junction held 8 bases outside the gene matches. This CDR3 region has 16 residues. The sequencing sample was made of CD8+ T cells sorted from blood. The rearrangement uses TRBV7-2 and TRBJ2-5; 8 bases match TRBD1. This TCR was sampled from a woman between 65 and 79 years old with rheumatoid arthritis. The chain's CDR3 is CASSTYRGINQETQYF. DNA for the CDR3: TGTGCCAGCAGCACGTACAGGGGGATCAACCAAGAGACCCAGTACTTC.